This T cell receptor beta chain was recorded in a study of blood T cell repertoires in COVID-19. V gave up 6 bases and J gave up 6 bases; unmatched junction bases: 8. The CDR3 runs 14 residues. Per the germline V gene, CDR1 is MDHEN and CDR2 is SYDVKM. Grouping used clinical history reported by participants in a survey and questionnaire. This table comes from immunoSEQ multiplex PCR, and its TCRdb copy is limited to in-frame clones, with some not included. The profile shows about 260,000 clones, 75% to 90% of them singletons. Input material: PBMCs or T cells enriched from blood (not recorded which). The chain uses TRBV28 and TRBJ2-1, with 7 bases identical to TRBD1. The TCR originated in a woman in her twenties or thirties with acute COVID-19. CDR3 sequence: CASSAPGTVNEQFF. The CDR3 DNA reads as TGTGCCAGCAGCGCTCCCGGGACAGTCAATGAGCAGTTCTTC.